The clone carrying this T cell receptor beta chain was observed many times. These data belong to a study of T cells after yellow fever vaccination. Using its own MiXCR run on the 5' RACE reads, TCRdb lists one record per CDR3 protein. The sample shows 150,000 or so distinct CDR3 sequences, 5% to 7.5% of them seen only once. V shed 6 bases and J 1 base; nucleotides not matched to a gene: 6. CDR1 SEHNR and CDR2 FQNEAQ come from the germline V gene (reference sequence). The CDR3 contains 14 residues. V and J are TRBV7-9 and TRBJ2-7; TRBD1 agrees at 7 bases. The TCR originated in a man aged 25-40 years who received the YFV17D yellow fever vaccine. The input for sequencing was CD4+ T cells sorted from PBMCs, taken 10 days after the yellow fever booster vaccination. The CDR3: CASRPGTVSYEQYF. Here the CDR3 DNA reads TGTGCCAGCAGGCCCGGGACAGTTTCCTACGAGCAGTACTTC.